This paragraph reports one T cell receptor beta chain. The antigen is undetermined. Separate from the 666-subject first cohort was the approximately 110-subject validation cohort, to which the donors belonged. This sample was taken from a study of cytomegalovirus exposure and HLA in healthy donors. Method: immunoSEQ multiplex PCR; TCRdb's copy keeps in-frame clones and lacks some. The sample lists 75,000 to 90,000 clones; 90% to 95% were seen once. In germline, CDR1 is SGHKS, CDR2 YYEKEE (reference sequence). This CDR3 spans 17 amino acids. The V end lost 2 bases, the J end lost 0 bases, and 18 bases lay between the germline ends. Study-wide findings and caveats: The authors enumerated 180 or so TCR beta chains as linked to cytomegalovirus.

The chain has TRBV5-5 and TRBJ2-7; possible D gene TRBD1, 6 bases. This TCR came from a woman aged 18-35 years in good health and CMV-seronegative. Sequenced material: PBMCs. This CDR3 reads CASSLAGAGASSYEQYF. For the CDR3, the DNA is TGTGCCAGCAGCTTAGCAGGGGCCGGGGCGAGCTCCTACGAGCAGTACTTC.